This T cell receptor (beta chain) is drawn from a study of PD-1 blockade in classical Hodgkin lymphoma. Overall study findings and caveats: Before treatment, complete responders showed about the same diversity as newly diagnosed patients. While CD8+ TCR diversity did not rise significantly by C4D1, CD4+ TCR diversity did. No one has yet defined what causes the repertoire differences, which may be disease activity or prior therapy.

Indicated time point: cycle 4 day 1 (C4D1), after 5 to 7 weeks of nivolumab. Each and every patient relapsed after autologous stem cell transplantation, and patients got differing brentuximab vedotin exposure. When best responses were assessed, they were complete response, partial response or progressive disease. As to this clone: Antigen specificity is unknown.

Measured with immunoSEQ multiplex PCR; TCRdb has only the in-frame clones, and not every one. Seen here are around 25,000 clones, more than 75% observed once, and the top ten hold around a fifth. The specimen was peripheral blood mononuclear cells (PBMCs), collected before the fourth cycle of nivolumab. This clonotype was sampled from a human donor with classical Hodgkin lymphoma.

The CDR3 region is CASSFRDPTSNEQFF. The CDR3 bases are TGTGCCAGCAGTTTCCGGGACCCGACCAGCAATGAGCAGTTCTTC. The chain couples TRBV6-1 to TRBJ2-1; TRBD1 or TRBD2 may be the D gene (5 bases each). The CDR3 has 15 residues. Germline V lookup: CDR1 MNHNS, CDR2 SASEGT. Deletions cut 5 bases from V and 6 bases from J, with 17 bases between.